This section outlines one T cell receptor (beta chain) sequence together with its context. This sample stems from a study of shared clonotypes between healthy human individuals. Assay used: immunoSEQ multiplex PCR; TCRdb lists only in-frame clones, some missing. The table shows a few million clones, with 85% to 95% occurring only once. V lost 4 bases and J 9 bases, leaving 10 bases between the germline ends. CDR1 and CDR2 from the germline V gene are SGHDN and FVKESK. The CDR3 sequence is 12 residues long. Source material: naive CD4+ T cells sorted from blood. Documented subset: CD45RA+ positively selected. This clonotype was obtained from a man between 18 and 35 years old in good health. The chain links TRBV14 to TRBJ1-3; no definite D call. The CDR3 nucleotides read TGTGCCAGCAGCCTCAGCAGCGGCACCATATATTTT. This sequence encodes CASSLSSGTIYF.